The sequence of this T cell receptor (beta chain) was determined in a study of graft-versus-host responses after intestinal transplantation. Study as a whole: Recipients across the board were started on anti-thymocyte globulin induction, then kept on tacrolimus and steroids for roughly 3 years.

Points on this clone: Its specificity is not known.

Germline CDR1 and CDR2: MDHEN and SYDVKM. The CDR3 covers 18 residues. With 3 bases clipped from V and 4 bases from J, the junction kept 17 bases outside the gene matches. Clones were read by immunoSEQ multiplex PCR, and TCRdb kept only the in-frame ones, dropping some. The table records over 120,000 clones, 92% of them present only once. This TCR was recovered from a human donor who received an intestinal transplant. The input for sequencing was unstimulated CD4+ T cells sorted from spleen or lymph node cells, taken before intestinal transplant. This sequence joins TRBV28 and TRBJ2-5; TRBD1 matches 7 bases. The CDR3: CASSFEGASFFARETQYF. The CDR3 DNA sequence: TGTGCCAGCAGTTTTGAGGGGGCTAGTTTTTTCGCTAGAGAGACCCAGTACTTC.